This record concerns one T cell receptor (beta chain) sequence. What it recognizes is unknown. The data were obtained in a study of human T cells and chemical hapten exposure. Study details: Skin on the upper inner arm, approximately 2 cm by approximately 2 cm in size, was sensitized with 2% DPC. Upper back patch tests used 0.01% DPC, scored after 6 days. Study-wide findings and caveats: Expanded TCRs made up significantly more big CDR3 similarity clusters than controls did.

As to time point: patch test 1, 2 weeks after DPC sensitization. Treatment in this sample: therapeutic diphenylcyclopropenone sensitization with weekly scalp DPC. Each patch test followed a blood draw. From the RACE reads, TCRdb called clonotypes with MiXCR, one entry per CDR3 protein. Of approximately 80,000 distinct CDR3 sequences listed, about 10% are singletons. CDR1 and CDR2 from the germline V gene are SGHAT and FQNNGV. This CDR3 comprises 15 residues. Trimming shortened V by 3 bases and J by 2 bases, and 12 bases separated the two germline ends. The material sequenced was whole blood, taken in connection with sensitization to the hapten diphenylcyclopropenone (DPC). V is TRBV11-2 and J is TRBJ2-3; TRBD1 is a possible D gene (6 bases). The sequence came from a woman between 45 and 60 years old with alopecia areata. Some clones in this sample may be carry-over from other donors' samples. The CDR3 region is CASSFFRGSTDTQYF. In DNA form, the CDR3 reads TGTGCCAGCAGCTTTTTCAGGGGATCCACAGATACGCAGTATTTT.